This TCR beta chain was sequenced for a study of early stage breast cancer tumors. Broader study findings: Unsorted bulk genomic DNA sequencing lacked pairing and functional marker data. Comparing each tissue with blood distinguished tumor from normal in about 90% of the 16 patients.

CDR1 and CDR2 (germline): SEHNR, FQNEAQ (reference sequence). V lost 6 bases, J lost 4 bases, and 8 bases stayed unmatched. This CDR3 has 15 amino acids. Repertoires were generated with immunoSEQ multiplex PCR, while TCRdb's copy carries only in-frame clones and drops some. The table has roughly 30,000 clones, more than 65% seen once. Of note for this clone: Its target is unknown.

The V and J genes are TRBV7-9 and TRBJ2-1; 8 nucleotides align to TRBD2. Sequences were obtained from blood. This sequence originates from a person aged 35-55 years with breast cancer. The CDR3 loop is CASSLLGLGYNEQFF. The CDR3 DNA sequence: TGTGCCAGCAGTTTGCTGGGACTAGGATACAATGAGCAGTTCTTC.